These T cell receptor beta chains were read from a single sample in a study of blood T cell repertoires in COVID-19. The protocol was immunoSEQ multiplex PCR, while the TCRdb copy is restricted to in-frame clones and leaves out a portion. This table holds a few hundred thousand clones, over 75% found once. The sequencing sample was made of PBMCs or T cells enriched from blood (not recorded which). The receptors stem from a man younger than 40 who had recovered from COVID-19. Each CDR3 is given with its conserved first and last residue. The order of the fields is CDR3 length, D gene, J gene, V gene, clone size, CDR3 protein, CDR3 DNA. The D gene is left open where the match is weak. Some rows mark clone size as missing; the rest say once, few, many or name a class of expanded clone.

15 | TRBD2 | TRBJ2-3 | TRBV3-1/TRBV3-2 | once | CASSQEGGTIANLYF | TGTGCCAGCAGCCAAGAAGGAGGGACTATTGCTAACCTGTATTTT
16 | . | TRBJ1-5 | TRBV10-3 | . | CAISERGGQSNQPQHF | TGTGCCATCAGTGAGCGCGGAGGACAGTCAAATCAGCCCCAGCATTTT
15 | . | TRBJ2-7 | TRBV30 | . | CAWSASGTGAREQYF | TGTGCCTGGAGTGCGTCCGGGACGGGAGCCCGGGAGCAGTACTTC
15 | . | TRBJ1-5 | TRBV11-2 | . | CASSLGGIGNQPQHF | TGTGCCAGCAGCTTAGGCGGGATAGGCAATCAGCCCCAGCATTTT
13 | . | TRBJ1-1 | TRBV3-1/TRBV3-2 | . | CASRPTENTEAFF | TGTGCCAGCAGACCGACAGAGAACACTGAAGCTTTCTTT
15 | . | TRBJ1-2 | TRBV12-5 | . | CASGLGEARLYGYTF | TGTGCTAGTGGTTTAGGCGAGGCGCGACTCTATGGCTACACCTTC
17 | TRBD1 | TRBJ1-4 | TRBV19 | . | CASSAIGTGHPNEKLFF | TGTGCCAGTAGTGCGATCGGGACAGGCCACCCTAATGAAAAACTGTTTTTT
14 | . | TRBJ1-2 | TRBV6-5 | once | CASSYSPVTRGYTF | TGTGCCAGCAGTTACAGTCCCGTTACTCGGGGCTACACCTTC
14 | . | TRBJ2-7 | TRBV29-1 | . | CSVEWEEGPYEQYF | TGCAGCGTTGAATGGGAGGAAGGACCCTACGAGCAGTACTTC
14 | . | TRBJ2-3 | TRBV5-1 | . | CASSYGPGADTQYF | TGCGCCAGCAGCTATGGTCCAGGGGCAGATACGCAGTATTTT
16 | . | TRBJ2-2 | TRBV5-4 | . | CASSFHGARNTGELFF | TGTGCCAGCAGCTTTCATGGGGCCCGTAACACCGGGGAGCTGTTTTTT
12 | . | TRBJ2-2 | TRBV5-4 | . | CASSLHNGELFF | TGTGCCAGCAGCTTACATAACGGGGAGCTGTTTTTT
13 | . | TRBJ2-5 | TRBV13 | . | CASSLDRQETQYF | TGTGCCAGCAGCTTAGACCGGCAAGAGACCCAGTACTTC
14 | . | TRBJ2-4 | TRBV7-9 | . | CASSLVSNLGIQYF | TGTGCCAGCAGCTTAGTGAGTAACCTAGGCATTCAGTACTTC
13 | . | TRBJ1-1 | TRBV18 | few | CASSPRTDTEAFF | TGTGCCAGCTCACCACGGACAGACACTGAAGCTTTCTTT
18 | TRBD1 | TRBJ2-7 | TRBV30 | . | CAWSVRFIGTGIPYEQYF | TGTGCCTGGAGTGTACGGTTTATCGGGACAGGGATACCCTACGAGCAGTACTTC
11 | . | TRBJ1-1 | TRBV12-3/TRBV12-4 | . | CASSFDAQGFF | TGTGCCAGCAGTTTTGATGCGCAGGGTTTCTTT
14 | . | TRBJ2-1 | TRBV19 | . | CASRVGSSYNEQFF | TGTGCCAGTAGGGTCGGGAGCTCCTACAATGAGCAGTTCTTC
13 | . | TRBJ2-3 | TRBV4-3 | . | CASSQIATDTQYF | TGCGCCAGCAGCCAAATAGCGACAGATACGCAGTATTTT